The 15 T cell receptor beta chains reported below all come from one sample, sequenced in a study of blood T cells in healthy people across ages. A J-beta primer mix and a sample-barcoded 5' primer were used in a second PCR of roughly 7 to 12 cycles. TCRdb re-called the 5' RACE reads through MiXCR, storing one row per CDR3 protein. This table holds about 780,000 distinct CDR3 sequences, about half found once. Material for sequencing was blood. Every receptor here comes from a man at least 80 years old in good health.

This clonotype was detected only a few times. The rearrangement links TRBV20-1 to TRBJ1-5; TRBD1 is a possible D gene (5 bases). The germline V gene encodes CDR1 DFQATT and CDR2 SNEGSKA (reference sequence). V was pared by 7 bases and J by 2 bases, with 9 bases between. This CDR3 is 12 amino acids long. The CDR3 nucleotides read TGCAGTGGACAGAGGGGCAATCAGCCCCAGCATTTT. Translated: CSGQRGNQPQHF.

This clonotype was detected only a few times. The chain employs TRBV5-1 and TRBJ2-1; D might be TRBD1 or TRBD2, each matching 5 bases. The CDR3 has 16 amino acids. The germline CDR1 and CDR2 sequences are SGHRS and YFSETQ. V lost 3 bases, J lost 5 bases, and 18 bases lay in between. In DNA form, the CDR3 reads TGCGCCAGCAGCTCGCCGGGACCCATGTCACACAATGAGCAGTTCTTC. This sequence encodes CASSSPGPMSHNEQFF.

The chain combines TRBV10-3 with TRBJ2-1; D is unclear. The V end was cut by 8 bases, the J end by 7 bases, with 18 bases between. This CDR3 is built from 14 residues. Germline V gene lookup returns CDR1 ENHRY and CDR2 SYGVKD. DNA of the CDR3: TGTGCCATCGGAGAAGGGAATGTTAAGAATGAGCAGTTCTTC. It codes for CAIGEGNVKNEQFF.

This clonotype was seen more than once but under ten times. This chain joins TRBV12-3 or TRBV12-4 and TRBJ2-3; 11 bases match TRBD2. The CDR3 loop spans 15 amino acids. The trim removed 7 bases at V and 3 bases at J, leaving 6 bases unmatched. The CDR3 sequence: CASNILAGETDTQYF. The CDR3 nucleotides read TGTGCCAGCAACATACTAGCGGGAGAAACAGATACGCAGTATTTT.

This clonotype was counted at least ten times. The chain uses TRBV5-1 and TRBJ2-7, with 10 bases identical to TRBD2. The CDR3 loop spans 15 amino acids. After removal of 0 bases from V and 3 bases from J, the junction contained 3 bases not matched to a gene. Germline V lookup: CDR1 SGHRS, CDR2 YFSETQ. The CDR3 DNA is TGCGCCAGCAGCTTGGACCCTAGCGGGAGCTACGAGCAGTACTTC. Its protein is CASSLDPSGSYEQYF.

This clonotype was counted many times. The rearrangement links TRBV2 to TRBJ2-1; D perhaps matches TRBD1 (5 bases). CDR1 and CDR2 from the germline V gene are SNHLY and FYNNEI. This CDR3 spans 13 amino acids. The V and J ends lost 5 bases and 8 bases respectively, with 13 bases between them. CDR3 sequence reads: CASSPYPGYEQFF. The CDR3 DNA follows: TGTGCCAGCAGTCCTTACCCAGGGTATGAGCAGTTCTTC.

The chain employs TRBV15 and TRBJ1-2; 8 nucleotides align to TRBD1. The CDR3 covers 16 residues. Trimming took 0 bases from V and 3 from J; bases not matched to a gene: 6. Germline assignment: CDR1 LNHNV and CDR2 YYDKDF (reference sequence). CDR3 in DNA: TGTGCCACCAGCAGAGATCAAAGGGACAGGTACTATGGCTACACCTTC. This translates into CATSRDQRDRYYGYTF.

This rearrangement joins TRBV20-1 to TRBJ2-5; 12 bases line up with TRBD2. The germline gives CDR1 DFQATT, CDR2 SNEGSKA (reference sequence). This CDR3 is 17 amino acids long. Losses at the gene ends were 6 bases for V and 4 bases for J; bases not matched to a gene: 15. CDR3 region: CSASPPSGRASVETQYF. The CDR3 bases are TGCAGTGCCAGCCCCCCTAGCGGGAGGGCCAGTGTAGAGACCCAGTACTTC.

The V call is TRBV30, the J call TRBJ2-1, with 8 nucleotides matching TRBD1. The tail of the sequence fits TRBJ2-7 better, so the J call may be wrong. CDR1 GTSNPN and CDR2 SVGIG come from the germline V gene (reference sequence). This CDR3 has 12 amino acids. The CDR3 sequence: CAWGTGGYEQYF. The CDR3 nucleotides are TGTGCCTGGGGTACAGGGGGGTACGAGCAGTACTTC.

This clonotype has just a few counts. The chain couples TRBV4-3 to TRBJ2-3, with D possibly TRBD1 on 5 matching bases. Germline V gene lookup returns CDR1 LGHNA and CDR2 YSLEER. Trimming removed 1 base from V and 8 bases from J, with 13 bases in between. This CDR3 spans 14 amino acids. CDR3 DNA: TGCGCCAGCAGCCAAGGGCCTAGAAGGGGTACGCAGTATTTT. As protein: CASSQGPRRGTQYF.

In this sample, this clonotype turned up a few times. The chain uses TRBV6-1 and TRBJ2-4; TRBD2 agrees at 10 bases. The DNA end favors TRBJ2-7, so the J call may be wrong. Germline CDR1 MNHNS, CDR2 SASEGT. CDR3 length: 17 residues. CDR3: CASGLQRLAGVVHEQYF. Here the CDR3 DNA reads TGTGCCAGCGGGCTTCAGAGGCTAGCGGGAGTTGTCCACGAGCAGTACTTC.

The chain combines TRBV25-1 with TRBJ1-2, with D tentatively TRBD1 (6 bases). V was clipped by 7 bases and J by 5 bases, with 17 bases between them. Germline V lookup: CDR1 MGHDK, CDR2 SYGVNS. The CDR3 is made up of 14 amino acids. DNA for the CDR3: TGTGCCAGCACCCAGACGGGGGCCGGGTATGGCTACACCTTC. It is translated as CASTQTGAGYGYTF.

This chain uses TRBV20-1 with TRBJ2-7; TRBD2 is a possible D gene (6 bases). Germline V gives CDR1 DFQATT, CDR2 SNEGSKA (reference sequence). The CDR3 contains 15 residues. The V end lost 3 bases, the J end lost 2 bases, and 17 bases lay between the germline ends. The CDR3 here is CSASRVLARTYEQYF. Here the CDR3 DNA reads TGCAGTGCTAGTAGGGTGCTAGCGAGAACCTACGAGCAGTACTTC.

This clonotype was counted only a few times. CDR3 sequence reads: CASSLRRQDTQYF. The CDR3 DNA reads TGTGCCAGCAGCTTACGGCGGCAAGATACGCAGTATTTT. The rearrangement uses TRBV7-6 and TRBJ2-3; D is ambiguous. Germline V lookup: CDR1 SGHVS, CDR2 FNYEAQ. V was pared by 2 bases and J by 5 bases, with 8 bases between. This CDR3 contains 13 residues.

This clonotype was recorded at least ten times. The junction shows a germline mismatch at one end, possibly a read error. The chain employs TRBV7-2 and TRBJ2-5, with D perhaps TRBD2 (6 bases). The CDR3 sequence is 11 residues long. Germline V CDR1 and CDR2: SGHTA, FQGNSA. For the CDR3, the DNA is TGCGCCAGCAGTCTAGCGGAGACCCAGTACTTC. Translated: CASSLAETQYF.